The 3 T cell receptor beta chains given below trace back to one sample, sequenced in a study of T cells in localized non-small cell lung cancer. The protocol was immunoSEQ multiplex PCR, while the TCRdb copy is restricted to in-frame clones and leaves out a portion. Of around 53,000 clones listed, around 80% were seen once; the top ten hold about 4.6%. The sequenced sample was PBMCs, obtained before any cancer treatment. Receptors were obtained from a woman aged 35 to 70 with stage II lung adenocarcinoma.

The V call is TRBV9, the J call TRBJ1-4, with D possibly matching TRBD1 (6 bases). The germline V gene encodes CDR1 SGDLS and CDR2 YYNGEE. The length of the CDR3 is 13 residues. Trimming took 3 bases from V and 8 from J, leaving 11 bases between them. CDR3 sequence: CASSAQGREKLFF. CDR3 DNA sequence: TGTGCCAGCAGCGCACAGGGTCGGGAAAAACTGTTTTTT. The whole variable domain, filled in from reference TRBV9 and TRBJ1-4, reads DSGVTQTPKHLITATGQRVTLRCSPRSGDLSVYWYQQSLDQGLQFLIQYYNGEERAKGNILERFSAQQFPDLHSELNLSSLELGDSALYFCASSAQGREKLFFGSGTQLSVL.

The chain recombines TRBV18 with TRBJ1-3; 7 bases align to TRBD1. Germline-derived CDR1 and CDR2 are KGHSH and LQKENI. After removal of 5 bases from V and 3 bases from J, the junction contained 10 bases not matched to a gene. The length of the CDR3 is 16 residues. This chain's CDR3 is CASSNTGQEIGNTIYF. The CDR3 DNA reads TGTGCCAGCTCAAATACCGGACAGGAGATTGGAAACACCATATATTTT.

The rearrangement links TRBV28 to TRBJ2-7; 7 nucleotides align to TRBD1. After removal of 7 bases from V and 5 bases from J, the junction contained 14 bases not matched to a gene. Germline CDR1 reads MDHEN; CDR2 reads SYDVKM. This CDR3 contains 15 residues. In nucleotides, the CDR3 is TGTGCCAGCACCCCGGCACAGGGGATTGTGCACGAGCAGTACTTC. Translating it yields CASTPAQGIVHEQYF.